This is a list of T cell receptor beta chains from one sample in a study of T cell responses to AZD1222 COVID-19 vaccine. Assay: immunoSEQ multiplex PCR; the TCRdb copy retains only in-frame clones and omits some. The data hold approximately 150,000 clones, with 85% to 95% observed a single time. The input for sequencing was peripheral blood, taken on day 0 of AZD1222 vaccination. The receptors were gathered from an adult in good health. Both conserved end residues are part of each CDR3. Each record gives: D gene, clone size, CDR3 length, V gene, J gene, CDR3 DNA, CDR3 protein. A D gene is named only where the DNA matches it firmly. Expanded clones get a size class; other rows say once, few or many, or leave the size out.

>TRBD1|.|16|TRBV3-1/TRBV3-2|TRBJ1-4
TGTGCCAGCAGCCAAAGTGGGACAGGGCGCGATGAAAAACTGTTTTTT
CASSQSGTGRDEKLFF
>TRBD1|.|12|TRBV12-3/TRBV12-4|TRBJ1-1
TGTGCCAGCAGCAGGACAGGGGCTGAAGCTTTCTTT
CASSRTGAEAFF
>.|.|13|TRBV7-9|TRBJ2-3
TGTGCCAGCAGCTTAAACGGGGGTGATACGCAGTATTTT
CASSLNGGDTQYF
>.|.|17|TRBV9|TRBJ2-1
TGTGCCAGCAGCGTAGGGAATCGGGGGCGCGCGTCTCTGGAGCAGTTCTTC
CASSVGNRGRASLEQFF
>.|.|15|TRBV4-1|TRBJ1-4
TGCGCCAGCAGCCAAGTGGCGGGGGCGGGTGAAAAACTGTTTTTT
CASSQVAGAGEKLFF
>.|.|13|TRBV30|TRBJ1-4
TGTGCCTGGAAGTGGGACGGTAATGAAAAACTGTTTTTT
CAWKWDGNEKLFF
>TRBD2|.|16|TRBV5-1|TRBJ2-1
TGCGCCAGCAGCTCTGGACTAGCGGGGCTGTACAATGAGCAGTTCTTC
CASSSGLAGLYNEQFF
>.|once|17|TRBV25-1|TRBJ1-2
TGTGCCAGCAGTGGGGGGGGGACGGAAGGGCTAAACTATGGCTACACCTTC
CASSGGGTEGLNYGYTF
>.|.|17|TRBV28|TRBJ2-7
TGTGCCAGCAGCCCCCCCACAGGGTTCCGTCTGTCCTACGAGCAGTACTTC
CASSPPTGFRLSYEQYF
>TRBD1|.|16|TRBV6-5|TRBJ1-2
TGTGCCAGCAGTTACCCTGACAGGGGGCGTGGATATGGCTACACCTTC
CASSYPDRGRGYGYTF
>.|once|15|TRBV5-1|TRBJ2-2
TGCGCCAGCAGCTTACGTGGGCCTCTACATGGGGAGCTGTTTTTT
CASSLRGPLHGELFF
>.|.|16|TRBV11-2|TRBJ1-1
TGTGCCAGCAGCTCGGGACCGCTAACCCAGAACACTGAAGCTTTCTTT
CASSSGPLTQNTEAFF
>TRBD1|once|15|TRBV5-1|TRBJ1-2
TGCGCCAGCAGCTTGGGTATGGACAGGGAACTTGGCTACACCTTC
CASSLGMDRELGYTF
>.|.|13|TRBV29-1|TRBJ1-1
TGCAGCGTTCCGGGACGAGGGTCCCCTGAAGCTTTCTTT
CSVPGRGSPEAFF
>.|.|16|TRBV28|TRBJ1-3
TGTGCCAGCAGTAGGAGGTTGACCCAGCTGGAGGACACCATATATTTT
CASSRRLTQLEDTIYF
>.|.|16|TRBV14|TRBJ2-1
TGTGCCAGCAGCCAGGTCGCGGTCGTAGGGGCCGGTGAGCAGTTCTTC
CASSQVAVVGAGEQFF
>TRBD1|once|14|TRBV5-1|TRBJ1-3
TGCGCCAGCAGCCCTGGGACAGGGGGAAACACCATATATTTT
CASSPGTGGNTIYF
>.|once|13|TRBV3-1/TRBV3-2|TRBJ1-1
TGTGCCAGCAGCCAAGCAGGGGTCGGGAAAGCTTTCTTT
CASSQAGVGKAFF
>TRBD1|.|16|TRBV19|TRBJ1-2
TGTGCCAGTAGTATGGGGGACAGCCGGGATTACTATGGCTACACCTTC
CASSMGDSRDYYGYTF
>.|.|12|TRBV7-2|TRBJ2-7
TGTGCCAGCAGTCAGGACTTGGGCGAGCAGTACTTC
CASSQDLGEQYF
>.|.|11|TRBV11-2|TRBJ2-5
TGTGCCAGCAGTGCTCCAGAGACCCAGTACTTC
CASSAPETQYF
>.|.|15|TRBV21-1|TRBJ2-1
TGTGCCAGCAGCCAGGTGAGCGGGGGCCCCAATGAGCAGTTCTTC
CASSQVSGGPNEQFF
>.|.|14|TRBV6-6|TRBJ1-2
TGTGCCAGCACCCAAACCCCTGGACAAGTTGGCTACACCTTC
CASTQTPGQVGYTF
>.|.|16|TRBV3-1/TRBV3-2|TRBJ1-2
TGTGCCAGCAGCCAGGGAGCCGGAGATGGCCCCTATGGCTACACCTTC
CASSQGAGDGPYGYTF
>.|.|12|TRBV9|TRBJ2-5
TGTGCCAGCAGCGTAGGGGGGGAGACCCAGTACTTC
CASSVGGETQYF
>.|.|17|TRBV19|TRBJ1-2
TGTGCCAGTAGTATCTCGGACAGCTCATCAGCTAACTATGGCTACACCTTC
CASSISDSSSANYGYTF
>.|.|14|TRBV6-5|TRBJ1-6
TGTGCCAGCGGGGGGAGCTCCTATAATTCACCCCTCCACTTT
CASGGSSYNSPLHF
>TRBD1|.|19|TRBV19|TRBJ1-3
TGTGCCAGTAGTACCTGGACAGGGAGCACTACAAGCTCTGGAAACACCATATATTTT
CASSTWTGSTTSSGNTIYF
>.|once|13|TRBV28|TRBJ1-2
TGTGCCAGCAGTTCACATACTAACTATGGCTACACCTTC
CASSSHTNYGYTF
>.|.|15|TRBV2|TRBJ1-5
TGTGCCAGCACATTTTCCGTAGCAGGGGAGCAGCCCCAGCATTTT
CASTFSVAGEQPQHF
>.|.|15|TRBV19|TRBJ1-2
TGTGCCAGTAGTCTCGACCGGACGGCCCGGGGGGGACACACCTTC
CASSLDRTARGGHTF
>.|once|13|TRBV12-3/TRBV12-4|TRBJ1-1
TGTGCCAGCAGTTCCATGGGGCACACTGAAGCTTTCTTT
CASSSMGHTEAFF
>.|.|13|TRBV5-1|TRBJ1-1
TGCGCCAGCAGCTTAAGCCCGGGGACTGAAGCTTTCTTT
CASSLSPGTEAFF
>.|.|13|TRBV7-9|TRBJ1-4
TGTGCCAGCAGCTTCCACCGGACGGAAGGGCTGTTTTTT
CASSFHRTEGLFF
>.|.|14|TRBV5-1|TRBJ1-5
TGCGCCAGCAGCTTGGGGGCAGGGGATCAGCCCCAGCATTTT
CASSLGAGDQPQHF
>.|.|16|TRBV7-2|TRBJ1-6
TGTGCCAGCAGAGAGACTGAGAGCTCCTATAATTCACCCCTCCACTTT
CASRETESSYNSPLHF
>.|.|15|TRBV5-1|TRBJ1-1
TGCGCCAGCACATCAGTGGCCGGGGGGAACACTGAAGCTTTCTTT
CASTSVAGGNTEAFF
>.|once|15|TRBV7-2|TRBJ2-6
TGTGCCAGCAGCTTAGGGCCGTCTGGGGCCAACGTCCTGACTTTC
CASSLGPSGANVLTF
>.|.|12|TRBV7-2|TRBJ1-2
TGTGCCAGCAGCTTAGATCGGGGGGGCTACACCTTC
CASSLDRGGYTF
>.|.|15|TRBV5-1|TRBJ1-5
TGCGCCAGCAGCTTGGATTCCACTCTCAATCAGCCCCAGCATTTT
CASSLDSTLNQPQHF
>.|.|15|TRBV7-9|TRBJ2-7
TGTGCCAGCAGCTTAGCGAGTGGGGGGTTCTACGAGCAGTACTTC
CASSLASGGFYEQYF
>.|.|15|TRBV6-6|TRBJ2-3
TGTGCCAGCAGTTACGAGGCGTATAGCACAGATACGCAGTATTTT
CASSYEAYSTDTQYF
>.|few|15|TRBV19|TRBJ2-7
TGTGCCAGTAGTATGGCCGGAGGCCCTTCCTACGAGCAGTACTTC
CASSMAGGPSYEQYF
>.|.|11|TRBV6-6|TRBJ1-1
TGTGCCAGCACCCAAACTTTAGACGCTTTCTTT
CASTQTLDAFF
>.|.|13|TRBV24-1|TRBJ2-1
TGTGCCACCAGCCGACCAACAAGCAATGAGCAGTTCTTC
CATSRPTSNEQFF
>TRBD1|once|15|TRBV6-6|TRBJ1-1
TGTGCCGGGGGCGGGACAGGGAACGTCAACACTGAAGCTTTCTTT
CAGGGTGNVNTEAFF
>.|.|13|TRBV9|TRBJ1-3
TGTGCCAGCAGCGTAAATGCCGGGCACACCATATATTTT
CASSVNAGHTIYF
>TRBD1|.|15|TRBV6-5|TRBJ1-2
TGTGCCAGCAGACTATACCTACAGGGGAACTATGGCTACACCTTC
CASRLYLQGNYGYTF
>.|.|14|TRBV5-6|TRBJ1-1
TGTGCCAGCAGCTTGGCAGGAGGGGGCACTGAAGCTTTCTTT
CASSLAGGGTEAFF
>.|once|15|TRBV6-1|TRBJ2-4
TGTGCCAGCAGTGAACTAGCAGGGGACCAAAACATTCAGTACTTC
CASSELAGDQNIQYF
>.|.|12|TRBV4-2|TRBJ1-5
TGTGCCAGCAGCCAAGTTGACCAGCCCCAGCATTTT
CASSQVDQPQHF
>.|.|18|TRBV21-1|TRBJ2-3
TGTGCCAGCAGCTCCTCGCCATCTAGGGGGCTAGCGGGGGGTACGCAGTATTTT
CASSSSPSRGLAGGTQYF
>.|.|13|TRBV14|TRBJ2-5
TGTGCCAGCAGCCAAGTGAGAGGCGAGACCCAGTACTTC
CASSQVRGETQYF
>.|once|18|TRBV27|TRBJ2-1
TGTGCCAGCAGGTCACTAAGGGGCCCCGGACGCTCCTACAATGAGCAGTTCTTC
CASRSLRGPGRSYNEQFF
>.|.|15|TRBV5-8|TRBJ1-4
TGTGCCAGCAGCTTTACAGGGTCAACTAATGAAAAACTGTTTTTT
CASSFTGSTNEKLFF
>.|.|13|TRBV29-1|TRBJ2-7
TGCAGCGTTGAAGGGAAGTCTCCCTACGAGCAGTACTTC
CSVEGKSPYEQYF
>.|.|17|TRBV21-1|TRBJ1-1
TGTGCCAGCAGCAAAGTGGATTGGGAGGCTCTAGGCACTGAAGCTTTCTTT
CASSKVDWEALGTEAFF